The 9 T cell receptor beta chains below all came from one sample that was sequenced in a study of CD8 T cells in ankylosing spondylitis. Findings of the study overall: For ankylosing spondylitis blood, a TCR beta motif of eight or nine highly homologous variants appeared characteristic.

No antigen is known for these receptors. Each CDR3 protein is one row after TCRdb ran MiXCR on the 5' RACE reads. This table has approximately 440,000 distinct CDR3 sequences, roughly 18% appearing once. Material for sequencing was blood, either unsorted or a sorted T cell fraction (not recorded which). These receptors all come from a male donor with ankylosing spondylitis.

The table lists this clonotype with many counts. The rearrangement uses TRBV29-1 and TRBJ2-7, with TRBD1 matching 7 bases. V was clipped by 6 bases and J by 2 bases; unmatched bases: 4. The CDR3 runs to 12 residues. CDR1 and CDR2 from the germline V gene are SQVTM and ANQGSEA. For the CDR3, the DNA is TGCAGCGTCGTGACAGGGACCTACGAGCAGTACTTC. It codes for CSVVTGTYEQYF.

This chain links TRBV3-1 with TRBJ2-1, with 10 bases aligning to TRBD2. Unmatched junction bases numbered 7, after V lost 0 bases and J lost 8 bases. This CDR3 is 16 amino acids long. CDR1 LGHDT and CDR2 YNNKEL come from the germline V gene (reference sequence). The CDR3 spells CASSQETGLAYYEQFF. CDR3 DNA sequence: TGTGCCAGCAGCCAAGAAACGGGACTAGCGTACTATGAGCAGTTCTTC.

This clonotype was recorded at least ten times. Germline is not matched at one junction end, which may reflect a read error. This chain connects TRBV15 to TRBJ2-7, with 10 bases fitting TRBD1. CDR1 LNHNV and CDR2 YYDKDF come from the germline V gene (reference sequence). The CDR3 consists of 16 residues. The CDR3 coding sequence is TGTGCCACCAGCAGAGATGGGACAGGGGAATCCTCCGAGCAGTACTTC. Residues: CATSRDGTGESSEQYF.

The chain employs TRBV3-1 and TRBJ1-4; D is ambiguous. Deletions cut 3 bases from V and 4 bases from J, with 15 bases between. This CDR3 is 16 amino acids long. Germline V lookup: CDR1 LGHDT, CDR2 YNNKEL (reference sequence). The CDR3, as DNA: TGTGCCAGCAGCCACCTCGGGGAGGGAGTTAATGAAAAACTGTTTTTT. Residues: CASSHLGEGVNEKLFF.

The rearrangement uses TRBV4-1 and TRBJ1-4; D is possibly TRBD1 (5 bases). The germline V and J ends were trimmed by 3 bases and 8 bases, with 25 bases remaining between them. Germline CDR1 is MGHRA and CDR2 is YSYEKL. The CDR3 loop spans 18 amino acids. CDR3 sequence (DNA): TGCGCCAGCAGCCACCTGACCGGGACGGCCACTCCGCTAGAAAAACTGTTTTTT. Its protein product is CASSHLTGTATPLEKLFF.

This clonotype came up many times. This chain joins TRBV12-3 or TRBV12-4 and TRBJ2-4; D is perhaps TRBD2 (5 bases). The CDR3 is 14 residues long. V was clipped by 6 bases and J by 4 bases, with 13 bases between them. The CDR3 is CASSRPREKNIQYF. The CDR3, as DNA: TGTGCCAGCAGCCGCCCCCGGGAAAAAAACATTCAGTACTTC.

This clonotype turned up a few times. V and J are TRBV12-3 or TRBV12-4 and TRBJ1-2; D is perhaps TRBD1 (6 bases). The CDR3 covers 15 residues. V lost 6 bases and J 2 bases, leaving 16 bases between the germline ends. CDR3 sequence (DNA): TGTGCCAGCAGCCCCCAGGGGACTAAGAACTATGGCTACACCTTC. Translated, it gives CASSPQGTKNYGYTF.

In this sample, this clonotype turned up a few times. V gene TRBV7-2 combines with J gene TRBJ2-1; 11 bases align to TRBD1. The J segment lost 2 bases and the V segment lost 3 bases, leaving 3 bases of the junction unmatched. The CDR3 runs 16 residues. From germline, CDR1 is SGHTA and CDR2 FQGNSA. The CDR3 spells CASSFGQGAPYNEQFF. CDR3 nucleotide sequence: TGTGCCAGCAGCTTTGGACAGGGGGCCCCCTACAATGAGCAGTTCTTC.

The chain links TRBV7-8 to TRBJ1-1, with D perhaps TRBD1 (6 bases). The CDR3 runs to 14 residues. Germline V gene lookup returns CDR1 SGHVS and CDR2 FQNEAQ. Trimming removed 10 bases at V and 1 base at J, with 16 bases between. The CDR3 loop is CATQPGQRNTEAFF. The CDR3 coding sequence is TGTGCCACACAACCGGGACAACGGAACACTGAAGCTTTCTTT.